These 16 T cell receptor beta chains were all obtained from the same sample, sequenced in a study of identical twins. TCRdb reprocessed the 5' RACE reads with MiXCR, giving one entry per CDR3 protein. The sample includes 450,000 to 600,000 distinct CDR3 sequences, approximately 20% of them seen just once. These sequences were also reported in another study, on yellow fever vaccine responses in identical twins.

Specimen: CD4+ T cells sorted from blood. These receptors came from a woman under 30 in good health.

This clonotype was detected a few times. This rearrangement joins TRBV18 to TRBJ1-1; 10 nucleotides agree with TRBD1. Germline CDR1 and CDR2: KGHSH and LQKENI. Unmatched junction bases numbered 9, after V lost 3 bases and J lost 5 bases. The CDR3 is 16 amino acids. This CDR3 is CASSPQRQGASTEAFF. The DNA of the CDR3 is TGTGCCAGCTCACCCCAAAGACAGGGGGCAAGTACTGAAGCTTTCTTT.

Many counts were recorded for this clonotype. The chain recombines TRBV15 with TRBJ2-5; tentatively, D is TRBD2 (6 bases). CDR3 size: 14 residues. V was shortened by 0 bases and J by 3 bases, with 8 bases between the two germline ends. Germline CDR1 and CDR2: LNHNV and YYDKDF (reference sequence). The CDR3 DNA follows: TGTGCCACCAGCAGAGATGGCGGGAAAGAGACCCAGTACTTC. Amino acid sequence: CATSRDGGKETQYF.

This clonotype turned up a few times. This sequence joins TRBV7-8 and TRBJ2-3; maybe TRBD2 (7 bases). The ends were cut back, 3 bases at V and 6 bases at J, with 13 bases in the middle. CDR3 size: 14 residues. In germline, CDR1 is SGHVS, CDR2 FQNEAQ. CDR3 DNA: TGTGCCAGCAGCTTCACGGGGGGCTACGATACGCAGTATTTT. Its translation is CASSFTGGYDTQYF. Based on the CDR3 plus reference TRBV7-8 and TRBJ2-3, the full variable domain is GAGVSQSPRYKVAKRGQDVALRCDPISGHVSLFWYQQALGQGPEFLTYFQNEAQLDKSGLPSDRFFAERPEGSVSTLKIQRTQQEDSAVYLCASSFTGGYDTQYFGPGTRLTVL.

In DNA, the CDR3 is TGTGCCAGCAGCTACAAACCGGAAGAGACCCAGTACTTC. It translates to CASSYKPEETQYF. J is TRBJ2-5 and V is TRBV6-2 or TRBV6-3; unclear D gene. The CDR3 extends over 13 amino acids. CDR1 and CDR2 (germline): MNHEY, SVGEGT. The ends were cut back, 6 bases at V and 3 bases at J, with 11 bases in the middle.

V gene TRBV5-5 combines with J gene TRBJ2-1, with 8 bases identical to TRBD2. CDR1 SGHKS and CDR2 YYEKEE come from the germline V gene (reference sequence). Trimming at V came to 4 bases and at J to 8 bases, leaving 11 bases not matched to a gene. This CDR3 has 15 residues. CDR3 region: CASSLSPTSGDEQFF. Here the CDR3 DNA reads TGTGCCAGCAGCCTATCACCCACTAGCGGAGATGAGCAGTTCTTC.

This clonotype was recorded many times. This chain connects TRBV5-1 to TRBJ2-5; D not resolved. From germline, CDR1 is SGHRS and CDR2 YFSETQ. Trimming stripped 0 bases from V and 2 bases from J, with 5 bases between. This CDR3 is built from 13 residues. CDR3: CASSLEGQETQYF. The DNA of the CDR3 is TGCGCCAGCAGCTTGGAAGGGCAAGAGACCCAGTACTTC. Based on the CDR3 plus reference TRBV5-1 and TRBJ2-5, the full variable domain is KAGVTQTPRYLIKTRGQQVTLSCSPISGHRSVSWYQQTPGQGLQFLFEYFSETQRNKGNFPGRFSGRQFSNSRSEMNVSTLELGDSALYLCASSLEGQETQYFGPGTRLLVL.

This sequence joins TRBV27 and TRBJ2-1; a weak D match, TRBD2 (6 bases). The CDR3 length is 15 residues. The germline gives CDR1 MNHEY, CDR2 SMNVEV (reference sequence). V lost 6 bases and J 4 bases, leaving 16 bases between the germline ends. The CDR3 bases are TGTGCCAGCAGAGCCGCGGGACTTGGATACAATGAGCAGTTCTTC. Its translation is CASRAAGLGYNEQFF.

The V and J genes are TRBV6-2 or TRBV6-3 and TRBJ2-1; D is possibly TRBD1 or TRBD2 (5 bases each). The CDR3 has 18 residues. Germline CDR1 and CDR2: MNHEY and SVGEGT. V lost 0 bases and J lost 6, with 21 bases in between. CDR3 coding DNA: TGTGCCAGCAGTTACTCGAAAGAGCAGGGACCTTCATCCAATGAGCAGTTCTTC. It codes for CASSYSKEQGPSSNEQFF.

The chain is built from TRBV27 and TRBJ1-1, with a possible D match to TRBD1 (6 bases). Looked up from germline, CDR1 is MNHEY and CDR2 is SMNVEV (reference sequence). The CDR3 is 15 amino acids. Deletions cut 5 bases from V and 1 base from J, with 14 bases between. The CDR3 nucleotides read TGTGCCAGCAGTCCCCTAGGGACACAGAACACTGAAGCTTTCTTT. This codes for CASSPLGTQNTEAFF.

This clonotype was detected once. The chain combines TRBV6-5 with TRBJ2-7; unclear D gene. Germline CDR1 is MNHEY and CDR2 is SVGAGI. The V end was cut by 2 bases, the J end by 2 bases, with 13 bases between. The CDR3 contains 15 residues. CDR3 in DNA: TGTGCCAGCAGTTACGCAGAGGCGCGTCCCTACGAGCAGTACTTC. It codes for CASSYAEARPYEQYF.

The rearrangement links TRBV7-9 to TRBJ1-1; TRBD1 might be the D (6 bases). Germline V gene lookup returns CDR1 SEHNR and CDR2 FQNEAQ (reference sequence). Trimming removed 4 bases from V and 1 base from J, with 16 bases in between. The CDR3 length is 16 residues. The CDR3 loop is CASSSRQARRNTEAFF. The DNA of the CDR3 is TGTGCCAGCAGCTCCCGACAGGCCAGGAGGAACACTGAAGCTTTCTTT.

The V and J genes are TRBV5-1 and TRBJ2-2; 11 nucleotides match TRBD2. This CDR3 is 18 amino acids long. V gave up 4 bases and J gave up 4 bases; unmatched junction bases: 12. In germline, CDR1 is SGHRS, CDR2 YFSETQ. The CDR3 loop is CASSPLPGLAETTGELFF. As DNA, the CDR3 is TGCGCCAGCAGCCCTCTTCCGGGACTAGCGGAGACCACCGGGGAGCTGTTTTTT.

This clonotype was observed a handful of times. The rearrangement uses TRBV7-2 and TRBJ1-2, with D possibly TRBD1 on 6 matching bases. The V end was cut by 7 bases, the J end by 8 bases, with 20 bases between. This CDR3 has 14 amino acids. Germline V gene data show CDR1 as SGHTA and CDR2 as FQGNSA. The CDR3 bases are TGTGCCAGCACCCGGGGGCGGGCGGAGGGAGGCTACACCTTC. This sequence encodes CASTRGRAEGGYTF.

The chain combines TRBV20-1 with TRBJ1-4, with 7 bases aligning to TRBD1. V lost 3 bases, J lost 5 bases, and 6 bases stayed unmatched. Germline V gene lookup returns CDR1 DFQATT and CDR2 SNEGSKA (reference sequence). The CDR3 is 14 amino acids. The CDR3 region is CSASRGGRNEKLFF. CDR3 in DNA: TGCAGTGCTAGCAGAGGGGGCCGAAATGAAAAACTGTTTTTT.

This clonotype was found a few times. The CDR3 nucleotides are TGCAGTGCTAGAGGACTAGCGGGGGACGATACGCAGTATTTT. It is translated as CSARGLAGDDTQYF. The V and J genes are TRBV20-1 and TRBJ2-3; TRBD2 aligns across 12 bases. V shed 1 base and J 6 bases; nucleotides not matched to a gene: 2. This CDR3 is 14 amino acids long. Germline V CDR1 and CDR2: DFQATT, SNEGSKA (reference sequence).

The chain uses TRBV11-1 and TRBJ1-6, with D tentatively TRBD1 (6 bases). Per the germline V gene, CDR1 is SGHAT and CDR2 is FQDESV (reference sequence). V lost 3 bases and J 7 bases, leaving 10 bases between the germline ends. This CDR3 is built from 14 residues. CDR3 protein: CASSLEDRNSPLHF. In DNA form, the CDR3 reads TGTGCCAGCAGCTTGGAGGACAGAAATTCACCCCTCCACTTT. Full variable domain (remainder filled in from reference TRBV11-1 and TRBJ1-6): EAEVAQSPRYKITEKSQAVAFWCDPISGHATLYWYRQILGQGPELLVQFQDESVVDDSQLPKDRFSAERLKGVDSTLKIQPAELGDSAMYLCASSLEDRNSPLHFGNGTRLTVT.